These T cell receptor beta chains were read from a single sample in a study of OX40 agonist ivuxolimab in advanced cancers. Sequenced by immunoSEQ multiplex PCR; TCRdb stores in-frame clones only, minus some. The repertoire includes about 42,000 clones, about 86% of them detected once, and 21% sits in the top ten. The specimen comprised CD4+ or CD8+ T cells sorted from blood, sampled in a trial of the OX40 agonist ivuxolimab. These receptors were obtained from an adult with an advanced solid tumor such as melanoma, head and neck, liver or kidney cancer. The CDR3 runs from the conserved cysteine through the conserved F or W. A D gene is named only where the DNA matches it firmly. Only part of the rows carry a size: once, few, many, or a class if the clone is expanded.

TRBJ2-5 . TRBV5-4 . TGTGCCAGCAGCTTTTCTGGCGTACAAGAGACCCAGTACTTC CASSFSGVQETQYF
TRBJ1-1 few TRBV6-5 . TGTGGATCACGCCGGGGCCCTGAAGCTTTCTTT CGSRRGPEAFF
TRBJ2-7 . TRBV5-6 . TGTGCCAGCAGCTCGCCAGGAGACGAGCAGTACTTC CASSSPGDEQYF
TRBJ2-1 . TRBV5-1 . TGCGCCAGCTTCTACGGGGGTGAGCAGTTCTTC CASFYGGEQFF
TRBJ2-1 . TRBV6-5 TRBD2 TGTGCTAGTGGGGAGGGTAGCTCCTACAATGAGCAGTTCTTC CASGEGSSYNEQFF
TRBJ1-1 . TRBV27 . TGTGCCAGCAGTTTTTCCTCGACTGAAGCTTTCTTT CASSFSSTEAFF
TRBJ1-2 . TRBV9 . TGTGCCAGCAGCGTAGTCGGGGGCAGGGAGGCTAACTATGGCTACACCTTC CASSVVGGREANYGYTF
TRBJ1-6 . TRBV9 . TGTGCCAGCAGCGTAGCTGGACAGTATAATTCACCCCTCCACTTT CASSVAGQYNSPLHF
TRBJ1-1 . TRBV27 TRBD1 TGTGCCAGCCTGCGTGACAGGGTAGACACTGAAGCTTTCTTT CASLRDRVDTEAFF
TRBJ1-6 . TRBV2 . TGTGCCAGCAGGAAGCACGAATCTAGGGATCCCGGGGGTAATTCACCCCTCCACTTT CASRKHESRDPGGNSPLHF
TRBJ1-6 . TRBV2 . TGTGCCAGCAGTGAAGAGGGGACTGGGGCCTATAATTCACCCCTCCACTTT CASSEEGTGAYNSPLHF
TRBJ1-1 . TRBV9 TRBD1 TGTGCCAGCAGCGTGGGGACAGGGGCTAACACTGAAGCTTTCTTT CASSVGTGANTEAFF
TRBJ2-3 . TRBV19 TRBD1 TGTGCCAGTAGTACGAGGACAGGGGAGACAGATACGCAGTATTTT CASSTRTGETDTQYF
TRBJ1-1 . TRBV6-6 TRBD1 TGTGCCAGCAGTTACTCGAGACAGGGCTACACTGAAGCTTTCTTT CASSYSRQGYTEAFF
TRBJ2-2 . TRBV27 . TGTGCCAGCAGTTTAATCCGGAAGGGGACCGGGGAGCTGTTTTTT CASSLIRKGTGELFF
TRBJ1-2 . TRBV6-1 . TGTGCCAGCAGCCCGTGGGCAGGTGGCTACACCTTC CASSPWAGGYTF
TRBJ2-7 . TRBV28 . TGTGCCAGCAGGCGACAGGGAGGACCCTACGAGCAGTACTTC CASRRQGGPYEQYF
TRBJ2-1 . TRBV4-1 . TGCGCCAGCAGCCAGGATTCCTACAATGAGCAGTTCTTC CASSQDSYNEQFF
TRBJ2-2 . TRBV4-2 TRBD2 TGTGCCAGCAGCCAAGATTTGCGGGGACTAGCGGGGACTTACACCGGGGAGCTGTTTTTT CASSQDLRGLAGTYTGELFF
TRBJ2-2 . TRBV9 . TGTGCCAGCAGCGCCGAGGGCGACACCGGGGAGCTGTTTTTT CASSAEGDTGELFF
TRBJ1-5 . TRBV28 . TGTGCCAGCAGTATAAGGGGACCCTATAGCAATCAGCCCCAGCATTTT CASSIRGPYSNQPQHF
TRBJ2-5 few TRBV7-7 . TGTGCCAGCAGCTTGAATCAGGCCAGGGAGACCCAGTACTTC CASSLNQARETQYF
TRBJ1-1 . TRBV13 TRBD1 TGTGCCAGCAGCTTCGGGACAGGGTCTACTGAAGCTTTCTTT CASSFGTGSTEAFF
TRBJ1-1 . TRBV2 . TGTGCCAGCAGTGGGGGACACATCATGAACACTGAAGCTTTCTTT CASSGGHIMNTEAFF
TRBJ2-3 . TRBV4-3 . TGCGCCAGCAGCGAAGAGATGTACGGGACCTACACAGATACGCAGTATTTT CASSEEMYGTYTDTQYF
TRBJ2-5 . TRBV5-4 TRBD1 TGTGCCAGCAGCTTGTTGGCAGGGGGCGGAGAGACCCAGTACTTC CASSLLAGGGETQYF
TRBJ1-2 . TRBV5-6 . TGTGCCAGCAGCTTGGCCCCCCGACAGGATGTCAACTATGGCTACACCTTC CASSLAPRQDVNYGYTF
TRBJ2-5 . TRBV27 TRBD2 TGTGCCAGCAGGTCACTAGCGGGGCCCACCAGGGAGACCCAGTACTTC CASRSLAGPTRETQYF
TRBJ1-1 . TRBV25-1 TRBD1 TGTGCCAGCAGTGTACTCACTAGACAGGGTACTGAAGCTTTCTTT CASSVLTRQGTEAFF
TRBJ2-7 . TRBV6-6 . TGTGCCAGCAGGGCGACAGACTACGAGCAGTACTTC CASRATDYEQYF
TRBJ1-5 . TRBV6-6 . TGTGCCAGCAGTTACGTCAAGGGTCCGGATCAGCCCCAGCATTTT CASSYVKGPDQPQHF
TRBJ1-5 . TRBV2 . TGTGCCAGCAGTGAATGGGGCAGAGAGGATCAGCCCCAGCATTTT CASSEWGREDQPQHF
TRBJ1-6 . TRBV19 TRBD1 TGTGCCAGTAGTATTGGGACAGGGGGATCACCCCTCCACTTT CASSIGTGGSPLHF
TRBJ1-2 . TRBV6-6 . TGTGCCAGCAGTTACTCGTGGGGTCCTAACTATGGCTACACCTTC CASSYSWGPNYGYTF
TRBJ1-2 . TRBV6-5 . TGTGCCAGCAGTCCGCAGGGAAATTGGGATGGCTACACCTTC CASSPQGNWDGYTF
TRBJ2-2 few TRBV19 TRBD2 TGTGCCAGTGGGGGACTAGCGGAGATGACGAACACCGGGGAGCTGTTTTTT CASGGLAEMTNTGELFF
TRBJ2-1 . TRBV7-6 . TGTGCCAGCAGCCCGAATGAGCAGTTCTTC CASSPNEQFF
TRBJ2-3 . TRBV4-1 . TGCGCCAGCAGCCAACCGGGACCCTTTACGCAGTATTTT CASSQPGPFTQYF
TRBJ1-1 . TRBV7-2 . TGTGCCAGCAGCCTCGACAGGAACACTGAAGCTTTCTTT CASSLDRNTEAFF
TRBJ2-7 . TRBV27 . . CASSSSGAFYEQYF
TRBJ1-2 . TRBV19 TRBD1 TGTGCCAGTAGTTCATCCGGGACAGGGGGAACTGGCTACACCTTC CASSSSGTGGTGYTF
TRBJ1-5 . TRBV27 . TGTGCCAGCAGTTCCACCCTAGGGCAGCCCCAGCATTTT CASSSTLGQPQHF